These 32 T cell receptor beta chains share one sample of origin, sequenced in a study of CD4 T cells in relation to SARS-CoV-2 and coronaviruses. Sequencing was performed with immunoSEQ multiplex PCR; in TCRdb, only in-frame clones are kept and a portion is missing. The table records tens of thousands of clones, about 80% of them present only once. For these TCRs, the target antigens are not known. Unexposed donor CD4+ T cells date from 2011-2018, before the COVID-19 pandemic. CD4+ T cells were isolated from the cells after more than 8 days of culture. Source material: CD4+ T cells from PBMCs, cultured in vitro. These receptors were obtained from a human donor in good health.

The rearrangement uses TRBV5-4 and TRBJ2-5; 7 bases match TRBD1. After removal of 4 bases from V and 5 bases from J, the junction contained 11 bases not matched to a gene. CDR1 SGHNT and CDR2 YYREEE come from the germline V gene (reference sequence). The CDR3 length is 15 residues. CDR3 loop: CASSMTGFSTETQYF. The CDR3 nucleotides read TGTGCCAGCAGCATGACAGGGTTCAGCACGGAGACCCAGTACTTC.

V usage is TRBV5-5 and J usage is TRBJ1-1; 9 nucleotides line up with TRBD1. The CDR3 is made up of 12 amino acids. Trimming cost V 5 bases and J 6 bases; bases outside gene matches: 2. Germline assignment: CDR1 SGHKS and CDR2 YYEKEE (reference sequence). CDR3 bases: TGTGCCAGCAGGGACAGGGGCGCTGAAGCTTTCTTT. It codes for CASRDRGAEAFF.

The CDR3 region has the DNA TGTGCCAGCAGCCAAGAGGCTCCAAAGCGGCAGTACTTC. As protein: CASSQEAPKRQYF. The rearrangement joins TRBV3-1 (or the pseudogene TRBV3-2) to TRBJ2-7; D not resolved. V lost 0 bases, J lost 9 bases, and 12 bases lay in between. The CDR3 sequence is 13 residues long. In germline, CDR1 is LGHDT, CDR2 YNNKEL (reference sequence).

This chain connects TRBV4-2 to TRBJ1-1; D gene uncertain. The CDR3 loop spans 16 amino acids. CDR1 and CDR2 (germline): LGHNA, YNFKEQ. V lost 4 bases and J lost 0, with 15 bases in between. The CDR3 loop is CASSRGGGEMNTEAFF. DNA of the CDR3: TGTGCCAGCAGCCGCGGCGGTGGGGAAATGAACACTGAAGCTTTCTTT.

The genes are TRBV11-3 and TRBJ2-2; D gene unclear. The ends were cut back, 1 base at V and 5 bases at J, with 5 bases in the middle. Germline-derived CDR1 and CDR2 are SGHNT and YENEEA. The CDR3 sequence is 13 residues long. The CDR3 nucleotides are TGTGCCAGCAGCTTAGTTCAGACCGGGGAGCTGTTTTTT. Residues: CASSLVQTGELFF.

V usage is TRBV6-5 and J usage is TRBJ1-5; D uncertain. There are 12 residues in the CDR3. CDR1 MNHEY and CDR2 SVGAGI come from the germline V gene. V lost 6 bases to trimming and J lost 15 bases, with 18 bases between them. The CDR3 DNA follows: TGTGCCAGCAGGCCACCGGGTCCTACCTTGCATTTT. Residues: CASRPPGPTLHF.

This clone has more than one count but fewer than ten. The chain recombines TRBV11-3 with TRBJ2-5; no clear D gene. The CDR3 length is 13 residues. Trimming left V 0 bases short and J 4 bases short, with 6 bases between. Germline V gene lookup returns CDR1 SGHNT and CDR2 YENEEA. The CDR3 DNA reads as TGTGCCAGCAGCTTAGATGGCAGAGAGACCCAGTACTTC. Residues: CASSLDGRETQYF.

The chain couples TRBV19 to TRBJ1-2; D is unclear. This CDR3 region has 14 residues. Per germline, CDR1 LNHDA and CDR2 SQIVND (reference sequence). The V end was cut by 2 bases, the J end by 4 bases, with 11 bases between. CDR3 loop: CASSINRFGYGYTF. The CDR3 DNA is TGTGCCAGTAGTATAAACCGCTTTGGCTATGGCTACACCTTC. Based on the CDR3 plus reference TRBV19 and TRBJ1-2, the full variable domain is DGGITQSPKYLFRKEGQNVTLSCEQNLNHDAMYWYRQDPGQGLRLIYYSQIVNDFQKGDIAEGYSVSREKKESFPLTVTSAQKNPTAFYLCASSINRFGYGYTFGSGTRLTVV.

The V and J genes are TRBV5-5 and TRBJ1-2; the D is unclear. This CDR3 spans 14 amino acids. CDR1 SGHKS and CDR2 YYEKEE come from the germline V gene (reference sequence). Trimming removed 4 bases at V and 0 bases at J, with 10 bases between. The CDR3 DNA is TGTGCCAGCAGCCTCGACGGAACTAACTATGGCTACACCTTC. It yields the protein CASSLDGTNYGYTF.

The chain couples TRBV4-3 to TRBJ2-7; TRBD2 matches 11 bases. The length of the CDR3 is 16 residues. With V trimmed by 0 bases and J by 4 bases, 5 bases remained unmatched. Germline V gene data show CDR1 as LGHNA and CDR2 as YSLEER. The CDR3 loop reads CASSQDVTSGSYEQYF. The CDR3 DNA sequence: TGCGCCAGCAGCCAAGATGTCACTAGCGGGAGTTACGAGCAGTACTTC.

The rearrangement joins TRBV7-2 to TRBJ2-7; perhaps TRBD2 as D (6 bases). The CDR3 is 14 amino acids. The ends were cut back, 1 base at V and 6 bases at J, with 13 bases in the middle. Germline CDR1 is SGHTA and CDR2 is FQGNSA. The CDR3 DNA reads as TGTGCCAGCAGCTTAGTTTCGGGGGTTAGCGAGCAGTACTTC. Protein sequence: CASSLVSGVSEQYF.

This chain links TRBV7-9 with TRBJ2-7; TRBD2 aligns across 7 bases. Germline lookup yields CDR1 SEHNR and CDR2 FQNEAQ (reference sequence). V was pared by 5 bases and J by 4 bases, with 8 bases of the junction left unmatched. The CDR3 has 14 amino acids. The CDR3 here is CASSLGGGSYEQYF. The CDR3 DNA reads as TGTGCCAGCAGCCTCGGGGGAGGGAGTTACGAGCAGTACTTC.

The chain employs TRBV6-2 or TRBV6-3 and TRBJ2-1; the match to TRBD1 covers 10 bases. V lost 4 bases to trimming and J lost 9 bases; unmatched junction nucleotides: 12. The germline V gene has CDR1 MNHEY and CDR2 SVGEGT. The CDR3 has 16 amino acids. As DNA, the CDR3 is TGTGCCAGCAGTTCGTATGTGGGGACAGGGGTGCTTGAGCAGTTCTTC. It codes for CASSSYVGTGVLEQFF.

This chain links TRBV6-6 with TRBJ1-2; D is unclear. V was pared by 5 bases and J by 8 bases, with 18 bases between. The germline CDR1 and CDR2 sequences are MNHNY and SVGAGI (reference sequence). The CDR3 covers 14 residues. The CDR3 is CASSIMGLQEGYTF. CDR3 in DNA: TGTGCCAGCAGTATAATGGGCCTTCAGGAGGGCTACACCTTC.

The V and J genes are TRBV3-1 (or the pseudogene TRBV3-2) and TRBJ1-1; no reliable D call. Germline CDR1 reads LGHDT; CDR2 reads YNNKEL (reference sequence). Trimming took off 1 base at V and 6 bases at J, with 12 bases between the two ends. This CDR3 contains 14 residues. The CDR3 DNA reads as TGTGCCAGCAGCCAAGGCCACGGTGGCGCTGAAGCTTTCTTT. It translates to CASSQGHGGAEAFF.

The chain couples TRBV5-1 to TRBJ2-2, with TRBD1 as a possible D gene (5 bases). The CDR3 has 13 amino acids. Germline loops: CDR1 SGHRS, CDR2 YFSETQ. V was trimmed by 6 bases and J by 1 base, leaving 7 bases between them. CDR3 in DNA: TGCGCCAGCAAGACAGAGAACACCGGGGAGCTGTTTTTT. Its translation: CASKTENTGELFF.

J is TRBJ1-2 and V is TRBV5-4, with D maybe TRBD1 (6 bases). Per the germline V gene, CDR1 is SGHNT and CDR2 is YYREEE (reference sequence). Trimming took 4 bases from V and 4 from J, leaving 17 bases between them. The CDR3 runs to 15 residues. The CDR3 sequence: CASSVDRPKIYGYTF. In DNA, the CDR3 is TGTGCCAGCAGCGTCGACAGGCCCAAAATCTATGGCTACACCTTC.

This clone occurred once. The gene calls are TRBV5-8 and TRBJ2-1; 11 positions match TRBD2. Trimming cost V 1 base and J 2 bases; bases outside gene matches: 2. CDR1 is SGHTS and CDR2 is YDEGEE in the germline V gene. The CDR3 has 16 residues. The CDR3 reads CASSLTTSGTYNEQFF. CDR3 coding DNA: TGTGCCAGCAGCTTGACGACTAGCGGGACCTACAATGAGCAGTTCTTC.

The chain carries TRBV6-6 and TRBJ1-3, with D unresolved. The CDR3 covers 12 residues. Germline V gene sequence: CDR1 MNHNY, CDR2 SVGAGI (reference sequence). The germline V and J ends were trimmed by 0 bases and 3 bases, with 0 bases remaining between them. CDR3 bases: TGTGCCAGCAGTTACTCTGGAAACACCATATATTTT. This encodes CASSYSGNTIYF.

The gene calls are TRBV28 and TRBJ1-1; 9 bases line up with TRBD1. Per the germline V gene, CDR1 is MDHEN and CDR2 is SYDVKM. V was clipped by 7 bases and J by 5 bases; unmatched bases: 11. CDR3 length: 15 residues. The CDR3 nucleotides are TGTGCCAGCACCCTGTCGGGACAGGGCGGTACTGAAGCTTTCTTT. This sequence encodes CASTLSGQGGTEAFF.

There are a few counts of this clone. This CDR3 reads CASSYSWNTGELFF. The CDR3 DNA sequence: TGTGCCAGCAGTTACTCCTGGAACACCGGGGAGCTGTTTTTT. J is TRBJ2-2 and V is TRBV6-5; D is unresolved. This CDR3 region has 14 residues. With 0 bases removed from V and 1 base from J, the gap between germline ends came to 3 bases. Germline lookup yields CDR1 MNHEY and CDR2 SVGAGI.

V is TRBV5-6 and J is TRBJ1-2, with D possibly being TRBD1 (6 bases). CDR1 is SGHDT, CDR2 YYEEEE, per germline. The CDR3 is 15 amino acids. V was clipped by 2 bases and J by 8 bases, with 19 bases between them. For the CDR3, the DNA is TGTGCCAGCAGCTTCGGGGGGCGTAGGGGTCGGGGCTACACCTTC. Amino acid sequence: CASSFGGRRGRGYTF.

In its sample, this clone was seen once. V and J are TRBV11-3 and TRBJ2-5; TRBD1 aligns across 9 bases. J gave up 5 bases and V 3 bases, and 7 bases lay outside the gene matches. The germline gives CDR1 SGHNT, CDR2 YENEEA. The CDR3 runs 15 residues. The CDR3, as DNA: TGTGCCAGCAGCTTGGGACAGGGATTCGGGGAGACCCAGTACTTC. Translating gives CASSLGQGFGETQYF.

This clone was seen once. The chain has TRBV6-2 or TRBV6-3 and TRBJ2-7; 9 bases agree with TRBD2. CDR1 and CDR2 (germline): MNHEY, SVGEGT. The CDR3 has 15 residues. V was pared by 2 bases and J by 7 bases, with 9 bases of the junction left unmatched. The CDR3 coding sequence is TGTGCCAGCAGTTACGAGGGACTAGCTTCGGGGGAGCAGTACTTC. As protein: CASSYEGLASGEQYF.

This rearrangement joins TRBV5-1 to TRBJ2-5, with D hard to call. Trimming removed 4 bases at V and 5 bases at J, with 6 bases between. Germline V gene data show CDR1 as SGHRS and CDR2 as YFSETQ. This CDR3 comprises 11 residues. The CDR3 DNA follows: TGCGCCAGCAGCCAATGGGAGACCCAGTACTTC. Protein: CASSQWETQYF.

The chain combines TRBV4-1 with TRBJ2-3; TRBD2 agrees at 14 bases. V lost 7 bases, J lost 4 bases, and 4 bases stayed unmatched. The CDR3 contains 15 residues. Germline V gene sequence: CDR1 MGHRA, CDR2 YSYEKL. CDR3 bases: TGCGCCAGCAACCGACTAGCGGGAGGGCCAGATACGCAGTATTTT. Amino acid sequence: CASNRLAGGPDTQYF.

The chain uses TRBV6-1 and TRBJ1-2; perhaps TRBD1 as D (5 bases). Germline lookup yields CDR1 MNHNS and CDR2 SASEGT. The CDR3 is made up of 14 amino acids. Trimming stripped 3 bases from V and 1 base from J, with 9 bases between. The CDR3 protein is CASSEPGNNYGYTF. The CDR3, as DNA: TGTGCCAGCAGTGAGCCAGGGAATAACTATGGCTACACCTTC.

The gene calls are TRBV3-1 (or the pseudogene TRBV3-2) and TRBJ2-2, with 8 bases identical to TRBD1. In germline, CDR1 is LGHDT, CDR2 YNNKEL (reference sequence). CDR3 length equals 13 residues. The junction had 4 bases not matched to a gene; V was cut back by 8 bases and J by 5 bases. The DNA of the CDR3 is TGTGCCAGCCGGACAGGGTTAACCGGGGAGCTGTTTTTT. The encoded protein is CASRTGLTGELFF.

The chain is built from TRBV5-1 and TRBJ2-5; 13 positions agree with TRBD2. The CDR3 spans 16 residues. J gave up 5 bases and V 3 bases, and 7 bases lay outside the gene matches. CDR1 and CDR2 (germline): SGHRS, YFSETQ. The CDR3 DNA reads as TGCGCCAGCAGCTCGGGACTAGCGGGGCCCGGGGAGACCCAGTACTTC. It encodes CASSSGLAGPGETQYF.

The gene calls are TRBV7-8 and TRBJ2-5, with 15 positions matching TRBD2. The CDR3 is 18 residues long. Germline assignment: CDR1 SGHVS and CDR2 FQNEAQ. V dropped 5 bases and J dropped 2; count of bases not matched to a gene: 9. CDR3 sequence (DNA): TGTGCCAGCAGCCTCCCGAGGACTAGCGGGAGGGCACAAGAGACCCAGTACTTC. Its translation: CASSLPRTSGRAQETQYF.

The chain links TRBV5-1 to TRBJ2-3, with 8 positions matching TRBD2. The CDR3 contains 16 residues. Trimming removed 4 bases from V and 5 bases from J; junction bases left unmatched: 12. Germline CDR1 reads SGHRS; CDR2 reads YFSETQ. This chain's CDR3 is CASSLDEGLAGDTQYF. Written as DNA, the CDR3 is TGCGCCAGCAGCCTTGACGAGGGGCTAGCGGGAGATACGCAGTATTTT.

The gene calls are TRBV7-2 and TRBJ2-3; 9 bases line up with TRBD1. CDR3 length: 15 amino acids. CDR1 and CDR2 (germline): SGHTA, FQGNSA. J gave up 9 bases and V 3 bases, and 10 bases lay outside the gene matches. CDR3 amino acids: CASSLGRTGAITQYF. The CDR3 coding sequence is TGTGCCAGCAGCTTGGGGCGGACAGGGGCAATAACGCAGTATTTT.